What follows are 22 T cell receptor beta chains derived from one specimen sequenced in a study of blood T cell repertoires in COVID-19 (dated by TCRdb to about 2020). Libraries were made using the immunoSEQ multiplex PCR assay. The source is immuneACCESS, and TCRdb retained only in-frame sequences with V and J called. Part of the clones is not carried over; for the studies checked, unresolved V genes explain less than half of this, and the remainder is unexplained. In all, the sample holds tens of thousands of clones, and 65% to 80% of those were seen once. In total, the top ten clones hold approximately 10% of the sample. The sequencing sample was made of peripheral blood. The receptors were gathered from a man in his sixties or seventies with acute or convalescent COVID-19.

The chain uses TRBV6-5 and TRBJ1-6; D perhaps matches TRBD1 (5 bases). The CDR3 is made up of 14 amino acids. V lost 2 bases, J lost 7 bases, and 9 bases lay in between. The germline V gene encodes CDR1 MNHEY and CDR2 SVGAGI. The CDR3 region is CASSYRRQNSPLHF. The DNA of the CDR3 is TGTGCCAGCAGTTACCGAAGACAGAATTCACCCCTCCACTTT.

The CDR3: CASSLAQVVRETQYF. CDR3 bases: TGTGCCAGCAGCTTAGCACAGGTAGTTCGCGAGACCCAGTACTTC. This sequence joins TRBV11-2 and TRBJ2-5; a weak D match, TRBD1 (5 bases). Between the trimmed V and J ends, which lost 1 base and 5 bases, there was a span of 14 bases. The CDR3 length is 15 residues. Germline loops: CDR1 SGHAT, CDR2 FQNNGV. Variable domain in full (rest from reference TRBV11-2 and TRBJ2-5): EAGVAQSPRYKIIEKRQSVAFWCNPISGHATLYWYQQILGQGPKLLIQFQNNGVVDDSQLPKDRFSAERLKGVDSTLKIQPAKLEDSAVYLCASSLAQVVRETQYFGPGTRLLVL.

The chain uses TRBV21-1 and TRBJ1-6; TRBD1 is the table's D call and was not checked against the DNA. TRBV21-1 is recorded as a pseudogene. CDR3 length equals 15 residues. In DNA form, the CDR3 reads TGTGCCAGCAGCAAAAGGACAGGACTTAATTCACCCCTCCACTTT. It encodes CASSKRTGLNSPLHF.

The chain carries TRBV19 and TRBJ2-2; 7 positions match TRBD2. Germline lookup yields CDR1 LNHDA and CDR2 SQIVND (reference sequence). V was pared by 4 bases and J by 5 bases, with 4 bases of the junction left unmatched. The CDR3 totals 14 residues. CDR3 sequence (DNA): TGTGCCAGTAGTACCCAGGGAGGGACCGGGGAGCTGTTTTTT. This codes for CASSTQGGTGELFF.

V usage is TRBV2 and J usage is TRBJ2-1; possible D gene TRBD2, 6 bases. CDR1 and CDR2 (germline): SNHLY, FYNNEI. This CDR3 comprises 15 residues. Trimming stripped 7 bases from V and 2 bases from J, with 15 bases between. CDR3 DNA sequence: TGTGCCAGCATCTCCAACCCGGGGGCCTACAATGAGCAGTTCTTC. This codes for CASISNPGAYNEQFF. The complete variable domain, with remaining parts taken from reference TRBV2 and TRBJ2-1, reads EPEVTQTPSHQVTQMGQEVILRCVPISNHLYFYWYRQILGQKVEFLVSFYNNEISEKSEIFDDQFSVERPDGSNFTLKIRSTKLEDSAMYFCASISNPGAYNEQFFGPGTRLTVL.

The V gene is TRBV11-2, the J gene TRBJ1-5, with 11 bases matching TRBD1. The CDR3 contains 18 residues. CDR1 is SGHAT, CDR2 FQNNGV, per germline. Trimming took 1 base from V and 0 from J; bases not matched to a gene: 5. CDR3 amino acids: CASSLGTGGTHSNQPQHF. The CDR3 DNA reads TGTGCCAGCAGCTTAGGGACAGGGGGCACCCATAGCAATCAGCCCCAGCATTTT.

On this clone: This sample also contains other DNA sequences that code for the same CDR3. V usage is TRBV28 and J usage is TRBJ2-3; 12 bases line up with TRBD2. Germline CDR1 and CDR2: MDHEN and SYDVKM. The CDR3 sequence is 17 residues long. Unmatched junction bases numbered 8, after V lost 6 bases and J lost 1 base. The CDR3 sequence: CASSLTSGGSGTDTQYF. DNA of the CDR3: TGTGCCAGCAGCCTAACTAGCGGGGGGTCGGGCACAGATACGCAGTATTTT. Based on the CDR3 plus reference TRBV28 and TRBJ2-3, the full variable domain is DVKVTQSSRYLVKRTGEKVFLECVQDMDHENMFWYRQDPGLGLRLIYFSYDVKMKEKGDIPEGYSVSREKKERFSLILESASTNQTSMYLCASSLTSGGSGTDTQYFGPGTRLTVL.

The chain joins TRBV3-1 (or the pseudogene TRBV3-2) to TRBJ2-6; a weak D match, TRBD2 (5 bases). Trimming cost V 3 bases and J 0 bases, with 9 bases left between them. The germline CDR1 and CDR2 sequences are LGHDT and YNNKEL (reference sequence). CDR3 length: 16 residues. CDR3 sequence: CASSHRGSSGANVLTF. The CDR3 DNA reads as TGTGCCAGCAGCCACCGAGGGAGCTCTGGGGCCAACGTCCTGACTTTC.

On this clone itself: Its ends do not fully match the called genes, so a read error is possible. This chain uses TRBV20-1 with TRBJ1-5; maybe TRBD1 (6 bases). The CDR3 is 15 residues long. Looked up from germline, CDR1 is DFQATT and CDR2 is SNEGSKA (reference sequence). CDR3 bases: TGCAGTGCTAGTCCCCGTACAGGGAGCTATCAGCCCCGGCATTTT. Protein sequence: CSASPRTGSYQPRHF.

The chain couples TRBV2 to TRBJ2-2, with 8 positions matching TRBD2. Germline CDR1 SNHLY, CDR2 FYNNEI. The trim removed 5 bases at V and 4 bases at J, leaving 6 bases unmatched. CDR3 length: 15 amino acids. The CDR3 bases are TGTGCCAGCAGTTTTGGCGGGGGGCTCACCGGGGAGCTGTTTTTT. Its protein is CASSFGGGLTGELFF.

The V gene is TRBV28, the J gene TRBJ2-7; tentative D call: TRBD1 (5 bases). Germline CDR1 is MDHEN and CDR2 is SYDVKM. This CDR3 spans 12 amino acids. V was clipped by 10 bases and J by 1 base, with 11 bases between them. CDR3: CATQTESYEQYV. The CDR3, as DNA: TGTGCCACGCAGACAGAGTCCTACGAGCAGTACGTC.

In this sample, this clone turned up a few times. The chain carries TRBV19 and TRBJ1-6, with 7 nucleotides matching TRBD1. With V trimmed by 5 bases and J by 7 bases, 8 bases remained unmatched. CDR1 LNHDA and CDR2 SQIVND come from the germline V gene (reference sequence). This CDR3 region has 15 residues. CDR3 loop: CASSPSGRGNSPLHF. DNA of the CDR3: TGTGCCAGTAGTCCCTCGGGCAGGGGGAATTCACCCCTCCACTTT.

V usage is TRBV6-1 and J usage is TRBJ2-5; TRBD2 might be the D (6 bases). V dropped 7 bases and J dropped 5 bases, with 14 bases sitting between them. The CDR3 is 13 residues long. CDR1 and CDR2 (germline): MNHNS, SASEGT. CDR3 coding DNA: TGTGCCAGCAAGGAGGGTGGCCACGAGACCCAGTACTTC. Translation gives CASKEGGHETQYF.

This sequence joins TRBV5-1 and TRBJ2-7; D remains ambiguous. CDR3 length equals 15 residues. V was clipped by 4 bases and J by 0 bases, with 14 bases between them. The V gene's germline CDR1 is SGHRS and CDR2 YFSETQ. As DNA, the CDR3 is TGCGCCAGCAGCACCGGGTCATCCGACTCCTACGAGCAGTACTTC. It codes for CASSTGSSDSYEQYF.

The DNA of the CDR3 is TGCGCCAGCAGTGAGTGGCAGGGTTCAGATACGCAGTATTTT. Translated: CASSEWQGSDTQYF. The chain joins TRBV10-1 to TRBJ2-3; possibly TRBD1 for D (5 bases). Germline V gives CDR1 WNHNN, CDR2 SYGVQD (reference sequence). The CDR3 covers 14 residues. Trimming cost V 1 base and J 4 bases, with 9 bases left between them.

V usage is TRBV2 and J usage is TRBJ2-5; TRBD2 matches 9 bases. In germline, CDR1 is SNHLY, CDR2 FYNNEI. This CDR3 has 18 amino acids. With 11 bases clipped from V and 5 bases from J, the junction kept 24 bases outside the gene matches. The CDR3 DNA reads as TGTGCCCGCTGTGAGGGCACGACTTGCGGGGGGGCTGGGGAGACCCAGTACTTC. Translation: CARCEGTTCGGAGETQYF.

The rearrangement joins TRBV4-1 to TRBJ2-3; 11 positions match TRBD2. The CDR3 is 17 residues long. V was pared by 2 bases and J by 5 bases, with 9 bases of the junction left unmatched. CDR1 and CDR2 from the germline V gene are MGHRA and YSYEKL. The CDR3 protein is CASSQIGLAGAGDTQYF. CDR3 sequence (DNA): TGCGCCAGCAGCCAAATAGGACTAGCGGGTGCCGGAGATACGCAGTATTTT.

This clone was recorded once. The chain couples TRBV7-9 to TRBJ1-1, with 8 bases aligning to TRBD1. This CDR3 contains 13 residues. The germline gives CDR1 SEHNR, CDR2 FQNEAQ (reference sequence). After removal of 7 bases from V and 4 bases from J, the junction contained 5 bases not matched to a gene. The chain's CDR3 is CASTPDRVTEAFF. CDR3 DNA sequence: TGTGCCAGCACCCCGGACAGGGTCACTGAAGCTTTCTTT.

The V call is TRBV2, the J call TRBJ2-5; D possibly corresponds to TRBD1 (6 bases). The V and J ends lost 7 bases and 2 bases respectively, with 17 bases between them. In germline, CDR1 is SNHLY, CDR2 FYNNEI. The CDR3 consists of 15 residues. CDR3 coding DNA: TGTGCCAGCATGAGAACCGGGACACTTCAAGAGACCCAGTACTTC. This sequence encodes CASMRTGTLQETQYF.

The V call is TRBV9, the J call TRBJ2-2, with D possibly being TRBD1 (6 bases). Germline V gene data show CDR1 as SGDLS and CDR2 as YYNGEE. The CDR3 extends over 14 amino acids. V lost 4 bases and J 7 bases, leaving 14 bases between the germline ends. DNA for the CDR3: TGTGCCAGCAGCTCAAGTAGGGGGTTCGGGGAGCTGTTTTTT. It is translated as CASSSSRGFGELFF.

As for this clone: Since a far larger clone is one base different, this is likely a read error. This chain connects TRBV7-9 to TRBJ2-3; the match to TRBD2 covers 13 bases. The CDR3 length is 15 residues. Trimming removed 5 bases from V and 10 bases from J; junction bases left unmatched: 9. Germline CDR1 reads SEHNR; CDR2 reads FQNEAQ (reference sequence). For the CDR3, the DNA is TGTGCCAGCAGCGCGGCACTAGCGGGGGGGCGGGCGCAGTATTTT. This gives the protein CASSAALAGGRAQYF.

This chain links TRBV10-3 with TRBJ1-1, with 8 bases that match TRBD1. The ends lost 3 bases at V and 6 bases at J; junction bases unmatched: 6. The CDR3 totals 14 residues. Germline V gives CDR1 ENHRY, CDR2 SYGVKD. The CDR3 DNA is TGTGCCATCAGTGAAGGGACAGGCCTCCCTGAAGCTTTCTTT. Its translation is CAISEGTGLPEAFF.